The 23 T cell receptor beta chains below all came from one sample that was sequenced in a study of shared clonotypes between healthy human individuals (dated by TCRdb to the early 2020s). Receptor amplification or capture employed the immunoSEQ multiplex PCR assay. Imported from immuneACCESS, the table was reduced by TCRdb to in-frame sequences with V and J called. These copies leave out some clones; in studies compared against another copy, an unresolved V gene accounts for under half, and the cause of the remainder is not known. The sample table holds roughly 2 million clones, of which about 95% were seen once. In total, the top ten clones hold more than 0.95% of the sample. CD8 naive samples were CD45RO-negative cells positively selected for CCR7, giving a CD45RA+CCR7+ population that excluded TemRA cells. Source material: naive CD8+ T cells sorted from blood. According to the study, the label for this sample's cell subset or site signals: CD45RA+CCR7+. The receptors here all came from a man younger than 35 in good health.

The CDR3 loop reads CASSLQEDYEQYF. Here the CDR3 DNA reads TGTGCCAGCAGCTTGCAGGAGGACTACGAGCAGTACTTC. The chain couples TRBV13 to TRBJ2-7, with a possible D match to TRBD2 (5 bases). Trimming removed 3 bases at V and 3 bases at J, with 9 bases between. Germline values: CDR1 PRHDT, CDR2 FYEKMQ (reference sequence). CDR3 length: 13 residues.

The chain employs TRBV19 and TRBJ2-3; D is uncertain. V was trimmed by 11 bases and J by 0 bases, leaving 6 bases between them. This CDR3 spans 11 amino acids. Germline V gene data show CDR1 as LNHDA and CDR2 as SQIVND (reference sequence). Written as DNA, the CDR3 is TGTGCCGCCGCTAGCACAGATACGCAGTATTTT. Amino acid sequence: CAAASTDTQYF.

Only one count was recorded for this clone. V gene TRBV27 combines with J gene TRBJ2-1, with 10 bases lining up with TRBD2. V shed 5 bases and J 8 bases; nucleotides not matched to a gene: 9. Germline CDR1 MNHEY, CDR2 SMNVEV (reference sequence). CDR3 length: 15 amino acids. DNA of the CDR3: TGTGCCAGCAGTCTCGAGCGGGGGGGCCGCGATGAGCAGTTCTTC. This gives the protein CASSLERGGRDEQFF.

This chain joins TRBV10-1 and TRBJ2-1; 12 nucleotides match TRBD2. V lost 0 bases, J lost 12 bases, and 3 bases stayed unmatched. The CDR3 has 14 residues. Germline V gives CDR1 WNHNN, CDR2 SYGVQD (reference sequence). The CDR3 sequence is CASSESKLAGGQFF. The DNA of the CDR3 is TGCGCCAGCAGTGAGTCCAAACTAGCGGGAGGGCAGTTCTTC.

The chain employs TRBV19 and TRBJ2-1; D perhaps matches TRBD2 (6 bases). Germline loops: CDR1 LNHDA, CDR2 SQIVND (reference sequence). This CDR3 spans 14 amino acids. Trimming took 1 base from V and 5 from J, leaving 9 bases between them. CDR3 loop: CASSIAPGDNEQFF. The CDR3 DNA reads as TGTGCCAGTAGTATAGCGCCGGGGGACAATGAGCAGTTCTTC.

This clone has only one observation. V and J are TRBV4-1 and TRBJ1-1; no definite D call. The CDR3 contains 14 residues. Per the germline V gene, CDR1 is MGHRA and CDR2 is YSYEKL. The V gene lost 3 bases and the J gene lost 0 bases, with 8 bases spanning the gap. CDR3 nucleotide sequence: TGCGCCAGCAGCCAGCGACTGATGAACACTGAAGCTTTCTTT. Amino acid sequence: CASSQRLMNTEAFF.

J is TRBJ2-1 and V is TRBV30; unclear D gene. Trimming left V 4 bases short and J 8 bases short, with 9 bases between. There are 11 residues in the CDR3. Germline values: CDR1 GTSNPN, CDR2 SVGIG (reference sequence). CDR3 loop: CAWIRGHEQFF. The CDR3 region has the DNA TGTGCCTGGATCCGTGGCCATGAGCAGTTCTTC.

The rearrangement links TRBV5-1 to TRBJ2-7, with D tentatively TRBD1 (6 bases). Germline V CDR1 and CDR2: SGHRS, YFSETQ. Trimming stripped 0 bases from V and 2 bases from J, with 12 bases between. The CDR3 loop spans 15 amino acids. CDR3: CASSLVQGSTYEQYF. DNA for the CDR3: TGCGCCAGCAGCTTGGTCCAGGGGAGTACCTACGAGCAGTACTTC.

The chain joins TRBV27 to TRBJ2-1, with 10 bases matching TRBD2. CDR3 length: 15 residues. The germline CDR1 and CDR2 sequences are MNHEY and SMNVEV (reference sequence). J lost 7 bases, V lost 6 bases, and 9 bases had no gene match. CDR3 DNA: TGTGCCAGCAGACTGAGCGGGGGGGCCTTAAATGAGCAGTTCTTC. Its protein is CASRLSGGALNEQFF.

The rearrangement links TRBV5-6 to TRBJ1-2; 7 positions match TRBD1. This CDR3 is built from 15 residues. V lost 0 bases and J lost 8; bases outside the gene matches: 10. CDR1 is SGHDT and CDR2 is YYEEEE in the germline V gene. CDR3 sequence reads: CASSLELDIGGGYTF. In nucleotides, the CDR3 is TGTGCCAGCAGCTTGGAACTTGATATAGGGGGCGGCTACACCTTC.

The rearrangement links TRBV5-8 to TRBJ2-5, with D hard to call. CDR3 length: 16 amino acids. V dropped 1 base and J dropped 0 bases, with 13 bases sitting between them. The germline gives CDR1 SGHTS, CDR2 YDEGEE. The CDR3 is CASSLWVALYQETQYF. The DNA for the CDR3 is TGTGCCAGCAGCTTGTGGGTAGCTTTGTACCAAGAGACCCAGTACTTC.

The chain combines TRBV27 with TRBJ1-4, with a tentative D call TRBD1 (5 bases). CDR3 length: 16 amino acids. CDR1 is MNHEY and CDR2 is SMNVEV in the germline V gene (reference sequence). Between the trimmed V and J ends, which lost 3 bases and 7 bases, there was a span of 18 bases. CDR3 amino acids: CASSFLGRVSIEKLFF. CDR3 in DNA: TGTGCCAGCAGTTTCCTGGGCAGGGTTTCGATTGAAAAACTGTTTTTT.

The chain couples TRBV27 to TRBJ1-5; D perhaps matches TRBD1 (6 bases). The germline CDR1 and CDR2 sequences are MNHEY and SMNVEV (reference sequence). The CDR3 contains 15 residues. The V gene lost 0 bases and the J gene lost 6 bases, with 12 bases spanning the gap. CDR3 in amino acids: CASSLSRGAGQPQHF. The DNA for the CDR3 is TGTGCCAGCAGTTTATCGCGGGGGGCAGGTCAGCCCCAGCATTTT.

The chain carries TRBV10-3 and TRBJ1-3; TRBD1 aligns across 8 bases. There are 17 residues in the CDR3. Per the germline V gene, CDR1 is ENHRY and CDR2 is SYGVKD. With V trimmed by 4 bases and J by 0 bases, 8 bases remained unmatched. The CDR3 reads CAISGWTGTDSGNTIYF. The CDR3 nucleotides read TGTGCCATCAGTGGGTGGACAGGGACCGACTCTGGAAACACCATATATTTT.

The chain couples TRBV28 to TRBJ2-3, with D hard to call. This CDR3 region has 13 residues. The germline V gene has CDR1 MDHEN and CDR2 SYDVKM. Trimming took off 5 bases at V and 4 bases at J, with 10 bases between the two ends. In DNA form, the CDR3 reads TGTGCCAGCAGTCCCACGGCGGCAGATACGCAGTATTTT. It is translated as CASSPTAADTQYF.

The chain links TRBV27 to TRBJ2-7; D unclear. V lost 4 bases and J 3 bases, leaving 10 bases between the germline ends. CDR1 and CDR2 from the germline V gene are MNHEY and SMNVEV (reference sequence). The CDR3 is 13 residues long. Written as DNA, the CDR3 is TGTGCCAGCAGTTCCCTAGAATTCTACGAGCAGTACTTC. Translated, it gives CASSSLEFYEQYF.

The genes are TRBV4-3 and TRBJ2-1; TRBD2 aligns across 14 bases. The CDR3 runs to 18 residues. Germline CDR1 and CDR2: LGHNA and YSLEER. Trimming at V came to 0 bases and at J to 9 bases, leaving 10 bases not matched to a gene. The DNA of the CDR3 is TGCGCCAGCAGCCAAGAAGGTTTCTGGACTAGCGGGAGGTCTGAGCAGTTCTTC. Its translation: CASSQEGFWTSGRSEQFF.

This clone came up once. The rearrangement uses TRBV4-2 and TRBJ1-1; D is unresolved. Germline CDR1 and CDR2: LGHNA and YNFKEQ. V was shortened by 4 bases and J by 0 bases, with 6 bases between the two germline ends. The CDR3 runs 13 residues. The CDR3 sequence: CASSRSMNTEAFF. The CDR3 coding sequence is TGTGCCAGCAGCCGGAGCATGAACACTGAAGCTTTCTTT.

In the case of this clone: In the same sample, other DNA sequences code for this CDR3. The CDR3 region has the DNA TGTGCCAGCAGTTGGACAGGGGCATCCTACGAGCAGTACTTC. Translated, it gives CASSWTGASYEQYF. This chain uses TRBV27 with TRBJ2-7; 9 bases map to TRBD1. V gave up 4 bases and J gave up 1 base; unmatched junction bases: 2. Looked up from germline, CDR1 is MNHEY and CDR2 is SMNVEV (reference sequence). There are 14 residues in the CDR3.

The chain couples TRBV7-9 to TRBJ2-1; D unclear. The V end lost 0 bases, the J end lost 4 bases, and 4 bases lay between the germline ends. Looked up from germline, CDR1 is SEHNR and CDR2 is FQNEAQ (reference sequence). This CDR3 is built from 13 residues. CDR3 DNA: TGTGCCAGCAGCTTAGCCCGATACAATGAGCAGTTCTTC. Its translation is CASSLARYNEQFF.

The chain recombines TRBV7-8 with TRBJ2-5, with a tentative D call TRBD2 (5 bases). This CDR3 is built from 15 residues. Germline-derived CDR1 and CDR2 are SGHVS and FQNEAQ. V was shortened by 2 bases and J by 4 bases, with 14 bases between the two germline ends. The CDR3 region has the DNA TGTGCCAGCAGCTTATTATCGGGAATTGGAGAGACCCAGTACTTC. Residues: CASSLLSGIGETQYF.

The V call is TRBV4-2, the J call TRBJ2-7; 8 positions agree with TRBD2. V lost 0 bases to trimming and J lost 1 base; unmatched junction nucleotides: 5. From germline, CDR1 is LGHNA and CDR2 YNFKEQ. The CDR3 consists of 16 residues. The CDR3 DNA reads TGTGCCAGCAGCCAAGAAGTAAGCGGGGGATCCTACGAGCAGTACTTC. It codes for CASSQEVSGGSYEQYF.

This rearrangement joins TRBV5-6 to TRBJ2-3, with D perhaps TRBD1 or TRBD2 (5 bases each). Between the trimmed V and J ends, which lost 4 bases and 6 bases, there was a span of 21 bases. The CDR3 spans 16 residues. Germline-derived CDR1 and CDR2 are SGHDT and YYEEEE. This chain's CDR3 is CASSPTGRGLSDTQYF. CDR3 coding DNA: TGTGCCAGCAGCCCTACGGGACGTGGGCTATCGGATACGCAGTATTTT.